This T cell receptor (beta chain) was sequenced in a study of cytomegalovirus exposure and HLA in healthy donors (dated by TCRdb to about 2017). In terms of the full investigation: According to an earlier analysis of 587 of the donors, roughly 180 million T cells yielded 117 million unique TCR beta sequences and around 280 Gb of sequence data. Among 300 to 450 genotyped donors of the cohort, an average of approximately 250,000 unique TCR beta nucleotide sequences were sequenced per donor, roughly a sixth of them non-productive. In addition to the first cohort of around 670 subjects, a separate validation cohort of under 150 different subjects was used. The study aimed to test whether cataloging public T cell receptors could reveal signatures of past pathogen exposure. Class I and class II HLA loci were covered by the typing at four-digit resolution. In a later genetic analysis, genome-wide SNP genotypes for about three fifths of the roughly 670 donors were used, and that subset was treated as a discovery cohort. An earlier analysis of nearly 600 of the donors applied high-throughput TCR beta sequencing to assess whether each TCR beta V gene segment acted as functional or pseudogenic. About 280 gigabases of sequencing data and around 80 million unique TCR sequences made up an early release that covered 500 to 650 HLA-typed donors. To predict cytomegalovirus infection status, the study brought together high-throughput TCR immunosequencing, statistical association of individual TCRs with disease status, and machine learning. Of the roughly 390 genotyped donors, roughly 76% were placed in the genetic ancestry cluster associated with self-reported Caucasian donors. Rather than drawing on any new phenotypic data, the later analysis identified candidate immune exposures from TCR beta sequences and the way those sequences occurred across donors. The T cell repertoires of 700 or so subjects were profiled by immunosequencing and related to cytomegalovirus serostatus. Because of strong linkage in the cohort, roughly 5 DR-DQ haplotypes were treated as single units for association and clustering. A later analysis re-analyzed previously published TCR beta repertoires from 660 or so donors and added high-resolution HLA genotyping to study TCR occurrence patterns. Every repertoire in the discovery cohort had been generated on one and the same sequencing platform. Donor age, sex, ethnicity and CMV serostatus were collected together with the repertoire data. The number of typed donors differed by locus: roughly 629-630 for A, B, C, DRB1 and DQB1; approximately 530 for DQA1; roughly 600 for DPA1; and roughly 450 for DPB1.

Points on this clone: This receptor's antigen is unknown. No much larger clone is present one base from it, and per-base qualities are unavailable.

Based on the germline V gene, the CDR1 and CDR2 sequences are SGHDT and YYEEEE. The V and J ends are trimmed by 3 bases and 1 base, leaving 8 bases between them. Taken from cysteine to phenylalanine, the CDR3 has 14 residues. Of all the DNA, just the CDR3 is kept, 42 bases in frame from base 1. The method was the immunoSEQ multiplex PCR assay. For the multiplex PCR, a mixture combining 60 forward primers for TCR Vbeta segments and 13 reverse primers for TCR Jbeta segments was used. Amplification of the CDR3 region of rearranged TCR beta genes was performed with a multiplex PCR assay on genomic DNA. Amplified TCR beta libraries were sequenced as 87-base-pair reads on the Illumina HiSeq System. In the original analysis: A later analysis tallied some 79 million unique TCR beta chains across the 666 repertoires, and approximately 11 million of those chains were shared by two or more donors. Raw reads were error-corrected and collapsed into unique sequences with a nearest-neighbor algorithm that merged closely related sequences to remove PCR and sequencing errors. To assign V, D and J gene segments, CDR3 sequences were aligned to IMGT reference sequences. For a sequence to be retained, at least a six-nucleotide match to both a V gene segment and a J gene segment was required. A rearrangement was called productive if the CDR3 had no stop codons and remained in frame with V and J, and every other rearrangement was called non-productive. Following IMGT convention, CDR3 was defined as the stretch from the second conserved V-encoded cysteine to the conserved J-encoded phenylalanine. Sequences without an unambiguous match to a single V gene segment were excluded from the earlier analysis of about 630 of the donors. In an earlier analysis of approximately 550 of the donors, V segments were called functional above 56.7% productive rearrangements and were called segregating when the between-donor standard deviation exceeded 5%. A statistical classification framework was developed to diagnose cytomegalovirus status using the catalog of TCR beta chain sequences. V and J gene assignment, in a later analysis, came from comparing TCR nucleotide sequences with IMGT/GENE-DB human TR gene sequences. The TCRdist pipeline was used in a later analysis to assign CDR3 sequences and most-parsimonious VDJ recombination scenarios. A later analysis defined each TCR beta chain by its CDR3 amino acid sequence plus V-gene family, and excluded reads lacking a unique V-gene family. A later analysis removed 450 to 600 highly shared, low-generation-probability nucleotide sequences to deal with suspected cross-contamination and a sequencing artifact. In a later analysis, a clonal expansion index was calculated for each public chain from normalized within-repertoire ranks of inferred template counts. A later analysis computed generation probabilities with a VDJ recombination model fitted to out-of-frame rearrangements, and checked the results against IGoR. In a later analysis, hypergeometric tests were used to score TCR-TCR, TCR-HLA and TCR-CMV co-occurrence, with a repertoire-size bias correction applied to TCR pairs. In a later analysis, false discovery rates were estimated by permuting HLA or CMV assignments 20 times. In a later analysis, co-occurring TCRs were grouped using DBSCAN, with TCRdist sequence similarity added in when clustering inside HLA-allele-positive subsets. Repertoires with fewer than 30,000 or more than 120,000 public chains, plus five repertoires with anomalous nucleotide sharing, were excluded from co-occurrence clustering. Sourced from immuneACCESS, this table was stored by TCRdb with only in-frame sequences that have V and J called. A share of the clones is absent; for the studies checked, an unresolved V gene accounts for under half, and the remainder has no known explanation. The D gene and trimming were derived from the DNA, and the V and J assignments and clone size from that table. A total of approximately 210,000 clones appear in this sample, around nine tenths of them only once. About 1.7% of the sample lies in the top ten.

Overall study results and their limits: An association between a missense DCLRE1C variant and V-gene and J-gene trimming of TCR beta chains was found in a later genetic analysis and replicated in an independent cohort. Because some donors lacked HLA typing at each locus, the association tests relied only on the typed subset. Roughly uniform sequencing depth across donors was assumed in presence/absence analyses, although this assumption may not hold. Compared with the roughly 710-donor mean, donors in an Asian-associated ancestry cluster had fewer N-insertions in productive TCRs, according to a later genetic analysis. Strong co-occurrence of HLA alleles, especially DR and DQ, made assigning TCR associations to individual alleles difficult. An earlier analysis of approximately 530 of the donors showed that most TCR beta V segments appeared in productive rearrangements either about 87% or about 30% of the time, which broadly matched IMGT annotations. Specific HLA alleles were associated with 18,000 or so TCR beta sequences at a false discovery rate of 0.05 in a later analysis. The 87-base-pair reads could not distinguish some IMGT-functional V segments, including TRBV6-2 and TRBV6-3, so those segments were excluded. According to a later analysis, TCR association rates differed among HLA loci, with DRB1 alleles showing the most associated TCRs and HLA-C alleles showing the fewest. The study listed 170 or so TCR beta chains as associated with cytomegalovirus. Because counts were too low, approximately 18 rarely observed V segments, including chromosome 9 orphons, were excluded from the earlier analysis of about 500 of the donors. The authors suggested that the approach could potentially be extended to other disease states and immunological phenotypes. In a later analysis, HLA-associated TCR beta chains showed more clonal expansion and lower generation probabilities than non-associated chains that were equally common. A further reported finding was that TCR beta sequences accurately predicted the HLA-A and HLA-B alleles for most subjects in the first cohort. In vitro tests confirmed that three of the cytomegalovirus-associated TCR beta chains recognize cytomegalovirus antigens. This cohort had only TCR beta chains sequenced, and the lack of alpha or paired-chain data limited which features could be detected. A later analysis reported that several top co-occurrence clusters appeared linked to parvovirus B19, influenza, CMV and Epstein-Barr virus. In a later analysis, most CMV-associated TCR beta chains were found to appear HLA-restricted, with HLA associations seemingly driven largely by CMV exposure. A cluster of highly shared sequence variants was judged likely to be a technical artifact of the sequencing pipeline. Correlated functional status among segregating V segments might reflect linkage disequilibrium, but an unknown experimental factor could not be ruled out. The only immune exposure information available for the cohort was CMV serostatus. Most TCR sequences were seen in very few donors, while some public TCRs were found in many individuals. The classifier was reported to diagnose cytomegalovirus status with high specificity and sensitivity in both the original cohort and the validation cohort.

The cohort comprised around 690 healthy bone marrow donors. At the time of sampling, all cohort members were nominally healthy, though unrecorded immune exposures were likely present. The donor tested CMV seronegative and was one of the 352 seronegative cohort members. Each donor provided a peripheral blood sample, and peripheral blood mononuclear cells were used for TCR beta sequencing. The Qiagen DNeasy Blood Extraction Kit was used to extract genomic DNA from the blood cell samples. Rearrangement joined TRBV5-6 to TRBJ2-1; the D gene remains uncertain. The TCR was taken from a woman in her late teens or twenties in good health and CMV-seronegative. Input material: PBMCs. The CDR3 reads CASSSDISYNEQFF. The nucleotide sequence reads TGTGCCAGCAGCTCAGACATTTCCTACAATGAGCAGTTCTTC.